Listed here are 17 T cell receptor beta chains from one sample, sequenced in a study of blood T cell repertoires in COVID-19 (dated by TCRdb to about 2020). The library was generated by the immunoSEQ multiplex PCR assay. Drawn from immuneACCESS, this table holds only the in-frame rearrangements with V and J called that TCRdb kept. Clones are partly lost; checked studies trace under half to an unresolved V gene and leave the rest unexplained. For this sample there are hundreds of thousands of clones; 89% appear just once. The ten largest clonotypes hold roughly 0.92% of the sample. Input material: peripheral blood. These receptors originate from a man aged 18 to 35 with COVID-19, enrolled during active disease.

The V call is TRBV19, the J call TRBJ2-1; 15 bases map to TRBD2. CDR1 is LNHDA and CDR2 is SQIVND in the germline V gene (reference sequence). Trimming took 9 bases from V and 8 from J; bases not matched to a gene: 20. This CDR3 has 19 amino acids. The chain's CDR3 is CASPVSGLAGGPYSDEQFF. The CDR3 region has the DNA TGTGCCAGCCCCGTTTCCGGACTAGCGGGAGGGCCGTACTCTGATGAGCAGTTCTTC. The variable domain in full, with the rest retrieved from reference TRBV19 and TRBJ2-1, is DGGITQSPKYLFRKEGQNVTLSCEQNLNHDAMYWYRQDPGQGLRLIYYSQIVNDFQKGDIAEGYSVSREKKESFPLTVTSAQKNPTAFYLCASPVSGLAGGPYSDEQFFGPGTRLTVL.

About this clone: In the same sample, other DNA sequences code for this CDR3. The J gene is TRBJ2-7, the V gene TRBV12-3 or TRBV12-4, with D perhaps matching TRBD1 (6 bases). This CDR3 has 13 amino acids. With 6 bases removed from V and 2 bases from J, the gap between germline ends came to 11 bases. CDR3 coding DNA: TGTGCCAGCAGCCTGACAGGCCCCTACGAGCAGTACTTC. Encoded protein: CASSLTGPYEQYF.

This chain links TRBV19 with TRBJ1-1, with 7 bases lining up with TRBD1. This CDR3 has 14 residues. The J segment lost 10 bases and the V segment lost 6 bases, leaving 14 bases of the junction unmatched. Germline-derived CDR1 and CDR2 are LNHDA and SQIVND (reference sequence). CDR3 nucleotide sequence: TGTGCCAGTAGCCGCGCTGGGAACCGGGACAGAGCTTTCTTT. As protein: CASSRAGNRDRAFF.

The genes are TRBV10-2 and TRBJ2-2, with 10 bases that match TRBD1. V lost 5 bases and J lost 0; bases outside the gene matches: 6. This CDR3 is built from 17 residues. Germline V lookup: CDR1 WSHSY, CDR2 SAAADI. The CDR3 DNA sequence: TGCGCCAGCAGTCCGGGACAGGGGAGAACGAACACCGGGGAGCTGTTTTTT. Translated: CASSPGQGRTNTGELFF.

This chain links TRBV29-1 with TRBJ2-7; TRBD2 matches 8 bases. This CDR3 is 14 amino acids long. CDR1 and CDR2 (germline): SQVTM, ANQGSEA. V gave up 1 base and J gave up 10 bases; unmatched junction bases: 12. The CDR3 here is CSVEVAGISYVQYF. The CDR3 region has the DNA TGCAGCGTTGAAGTAGCGGGGATATCGTACGTACAGTACTTC.

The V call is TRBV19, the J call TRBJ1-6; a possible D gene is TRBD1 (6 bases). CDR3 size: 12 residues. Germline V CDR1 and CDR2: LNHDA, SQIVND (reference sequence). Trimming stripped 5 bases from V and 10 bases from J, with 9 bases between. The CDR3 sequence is CASSHRESPLHF. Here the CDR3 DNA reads TGTGCCAGTAGTCACAGGGAATCACCCCTCCACTTT.

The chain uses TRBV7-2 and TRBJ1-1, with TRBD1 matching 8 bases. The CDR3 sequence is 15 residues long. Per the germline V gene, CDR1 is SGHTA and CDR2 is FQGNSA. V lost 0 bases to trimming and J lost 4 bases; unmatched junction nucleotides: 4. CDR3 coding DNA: TGTGCCAGCAGCTTAGCCAGGGGGCTCGGCACTGAAGCTTTCTTT. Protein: CASSLARGLGTEAFF.

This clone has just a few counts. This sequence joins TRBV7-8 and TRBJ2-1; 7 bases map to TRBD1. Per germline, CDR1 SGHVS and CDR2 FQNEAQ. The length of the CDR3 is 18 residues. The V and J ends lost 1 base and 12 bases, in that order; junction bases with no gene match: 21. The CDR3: CASSLVETGYYRRSGQFF. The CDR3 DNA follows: TGTGCCAGCAGCTTAGTAGAGACAGGGTACTATAGAAGGAGCGGGCAGTTCTTC.

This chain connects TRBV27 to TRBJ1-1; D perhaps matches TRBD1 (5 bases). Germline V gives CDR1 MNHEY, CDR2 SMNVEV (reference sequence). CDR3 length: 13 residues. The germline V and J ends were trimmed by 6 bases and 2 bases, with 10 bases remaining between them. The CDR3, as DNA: TGTGCCAGCAGAATAACAGGAAACACTGAAGCTTTCTTT. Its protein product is CASRITGNTEAFF.

CDR3: CASSLEQLNTEAFF. In DNA, the CDR3 is TGTGCCAGCAGCTTGGAACAGCTAAACACTGAAGCTTTCTTT. J is TRBJ1-1 and V is TRBV5-6; D remains ambiguous. V was clipped by 0 bases and J by 2 bases, with 8 bases between them. CDR1 and CDR2 (germline): SGHDT, YYEEEE. The CDR3 sequence is 14 residues long.

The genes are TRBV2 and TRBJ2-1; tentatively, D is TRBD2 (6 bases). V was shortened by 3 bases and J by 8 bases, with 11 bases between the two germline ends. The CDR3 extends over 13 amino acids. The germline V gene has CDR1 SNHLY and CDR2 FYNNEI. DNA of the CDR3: TGTGCCAGCAGTGACGGCGGGATGGATGAGCAGTTCTTC. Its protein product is CASSDGGMDEQFF.

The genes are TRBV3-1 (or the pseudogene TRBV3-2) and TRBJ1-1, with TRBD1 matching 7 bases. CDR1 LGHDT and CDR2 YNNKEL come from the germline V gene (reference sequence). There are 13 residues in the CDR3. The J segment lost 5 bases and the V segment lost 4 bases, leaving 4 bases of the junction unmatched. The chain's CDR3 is CASSLSGGTEAFF. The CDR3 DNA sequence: TGTGCCAGCAGCCTCTCAGGGGGGACTGAAGCTTTCTTT.

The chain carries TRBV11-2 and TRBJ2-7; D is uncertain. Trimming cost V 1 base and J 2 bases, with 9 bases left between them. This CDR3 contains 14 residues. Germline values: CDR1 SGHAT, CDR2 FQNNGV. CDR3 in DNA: TGTGCCAGCAGCTTAGTGGCACAGACCTACGAGCAGTACTTC. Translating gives CASSLVAQTYEQYF.

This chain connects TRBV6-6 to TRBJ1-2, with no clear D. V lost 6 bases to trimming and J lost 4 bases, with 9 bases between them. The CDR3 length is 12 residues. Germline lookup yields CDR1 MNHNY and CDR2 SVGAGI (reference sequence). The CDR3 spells CASSRTGYGYTF. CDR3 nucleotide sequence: TGTGCCAGCAGCCGGACTGGCTATGGCTACACCTTC.

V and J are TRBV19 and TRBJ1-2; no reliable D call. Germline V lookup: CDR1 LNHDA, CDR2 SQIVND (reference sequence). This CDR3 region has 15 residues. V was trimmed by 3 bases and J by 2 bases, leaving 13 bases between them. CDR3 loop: CASSISSGPNYGYTF. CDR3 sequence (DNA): TGTGCCAGTAGTATTTCGTCAGGCCCGAACTATGGCTACACCTTC.

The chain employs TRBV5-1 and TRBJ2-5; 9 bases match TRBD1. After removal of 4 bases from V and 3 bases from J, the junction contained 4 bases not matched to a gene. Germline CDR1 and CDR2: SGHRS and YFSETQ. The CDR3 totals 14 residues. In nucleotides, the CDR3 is TGCGCCAGCAGCCTGGACAGGGGAAAAGAGACCCAGTACTTC. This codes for CASSLDRGKETQYF.

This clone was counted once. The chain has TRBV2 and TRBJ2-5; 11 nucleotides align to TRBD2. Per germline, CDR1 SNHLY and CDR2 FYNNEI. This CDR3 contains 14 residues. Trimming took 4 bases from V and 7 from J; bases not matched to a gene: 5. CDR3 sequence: CASSVTSGVGTQYF. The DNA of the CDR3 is TGTGCCAGCAGTGTGACTAGCGGGGTAGGGACCCAGTACTTC.